A single sample gave rise to the 8 T cell receptor beta chains below, sequenced in a study of T cell responses to AZD1222 COVID-19 vaccine. This table comes from immunoSEQ multiplex PCR, and its TCRdb copy is limited to in-frame clones, with some not included. The table lists 110,000 to 150,000 clones, roughly 91% of them singletons. Specimen: peripheral blood, collected 28 days after the second AZD1222 dose. The receptors stem from an adult who received the AZD1222 COVID-19 vaccine.

This clone showed up just once. The chain couples TRBV18 to TRBJ1-6, with D unresolved. CDR1 and CDR2 from the germline V gene are KGHSH and LQKENI. Trimming took off 1 base at V and 7 bases at J, with 11 bases between the two ends. The CDR3 runs to 15 residues. The CDR3 DNA is TGTGCCAGCTCACCACTTAGGGAGAGGAATTCACCCCTCCACTTT. Residues: CASSPLRERNSPLHF.

The chain couples TRBV19 to TRBJ1-1, with 9 bases aligning to TRBD1. V was clipped by 6 bases and J by 0 bases; unmatched bases: 5. This CDR3 has 15 residues. Germline assignment: CDR1 LNHDA and CDR2 SQIVND (reference sequence). DNA of the CDR3: TGTGCCAGTAGCCGGAACAGGGGGCTGAACACTGAAGCTTTCTTT. Protein product: CASSRNRGLNTEAFF.

The rearrangement joins TRBV2 to TRBJ2-7; TRBD2 matches 12 bases. This CDR3 has 15 amino acids. Trimming at V came to 5 bases and at J to 7 bases, leaving 9 bases not matched to a gene. CDR1 is SNHLY, CDR2 FYNNEI, per germline. This CDR3 reads CASSPTSGGLREQYF. CDR3 nucleotides: TGTGCCAGCAGTCCGACTAGCGGGGGCCTCCGGGAGCAGTACTTC. The full variable domain, completed using reference TRBV2 and TRBJ2-7, is EPEVTQTPSHQVTQMGQEVILRCVPISNHLYFYWYRQILGQKVEFLVSFYNNEISEKSEIFDDQFSVERPDGSNFTLKIRSTKLEDSAMYFCASSPTSGGLREQYFGPGTRLTVT.

This sequence joins TRBV4-2 and TRBJ2-3; a weak D match, TRBD2 (6 bases). Trimming removed 4 bases at V and 6 bases at J, with 26 bases between. Per the germline V gene, CDR1 is LGHNA and CDR2 is YNFKEQ. The CDR3 spans 18 residues. In DNA, the CDR3 is TGTGCCAGCAGCCGGGACGTCGGGAGTCTTAACCCTGGGGATACGCAGTATTTT. Translating it yields CASSRDVGSLNPGDTQYF.

This clone was observed a single time. V is TRBV3-1 (or the pseudogene TRBV3-2) and J is TRBJ2-1, with 9 bases fitting TRBD2. Trimming at V came to 5 bases and at J to 7 bases, leaving 9 bases not matched to a gene. The CDR3 runs to 15 residues. Germline assignment: CDR1 LGHDT and CDR2 YNNKEL (reference sequence). Here the CDR3 DNA reads TGTGCCAGCAGCTCCATTGCGGGGGGGCGAAATGAGCAGTTCTTC. This gives the protein CASSSIAGGRNEQFF.

The chain joins TRBV7-3 to TRBJ2-7; D call uncertain. This CDR3 spans 13 amino acids. The V end lost 1 base, the J end lost 2 bases, and 6 bases lay between the germline ends. In germline, CDR1 is SGHTA, CDR2 FQGTGA. Here the CDR3 DNA reads TGTGCCAGCAGCTTAAATCCTACCTACGAGCAGTACTTC. Amino acids: CASSLNPTYEQYF.

The rearrangement uses TRBV30 and TRBJ2-7; D may be TRBD1 (5 bases). The CDR3 consists of 17 residues. Germline V lookup: CDR1 GTSNPN, CDR2 SVGIG (reference sequence). The V and J ends lost 4 bases and 0 bases respectively, with 22 bases between them. The CDR3 bases are TGTGCCTGGACCCTTGGGGCCCGACTCCTAAGCTCCTACGAGCAGTACTTC. The encoded protein is CAWTLGARLLSSYEQYF.

The V and J genes are TRBV5-1 and TRBJ1-1; D is ambiguous. CDR3 length equals 13 residues. Trimming shortened V by 3 bases and J by 1 base, and 7 bases separated the two germline ends. Germline V gene lookup returns CDR1 SGHRS and CDR2 YFSETQ. CDR3 sequence: CASSSTKNTEAFF. For the CDR3, the DNA is TGCGCCAGCAGCTCAACAAAGAACACTGAAGCTTTCTTT.